This T cell receptor beta chain was retrieved from a study of radiotherapy plus CTLA-4 blockade in lung cancer. Study-wide results and limits: Blood TCR clones of tumor origin expanded after radiotherapy plus ipilimumab.

Clones were sequenced by immunoSEQ multiplex PCR, and TCRdb holds only the in-frame ones, with some missing. The table has tens of thousands of clones, approximately 84% seen once. This CDR3 has 13 residues. Trimming took 2 bases from V and 7 from J; bases not matched to a gene: 4. Germline V CDR1 and CDR2: SQVTM, ANQGSEA. A word on this clone: Its matching antigen is unknown.

This sequence was found in a human donor with non-small cell lung cancer whose response to radiotherapy plus ipilimumab could not be evaluated. The input for sequencing was peripheral blood, taken from a patient treated with radiotherapy plus ipilimumab. The chain links TRBV29-1 to TRBJ1-5; the match to TRBD1 covers 8 bases. The DNA for the CDR3 is TGCAGCGTTGAATCAGGGGGCGGCCAGCCCCAGCATTTT. Protein product: CSVESGGGQPQHF.